This is a list of T cell receptor beta chains from one sample in a study of T cells in Graves' hyperthyroidism and ophthalmopathy. One entry per CDR3 protein results from TCRdb running MiXCR on the multiplex PCR reads. The sample lists 650,000 to 750,000 distinct CDR3 sequences; 14% were seen once. Sequenced sample: blood. The receptors stem from a woman aged 18 to 35 with Graves' hyperthyroidism. Both conserved end residues are part of each CDR3. A D gene is named only where the DNA matches it firmly. Size is stated for part of the rows, as once, few or many counts, or as a class when the clone is expanded.

clone_size,v_call,j_call,d_call,cdr3_length,cdr3_aa,cdr3_nt
many,TRBV7-8,TRBJ2-7,TRBD1,14,CASSYRQGSYEQYF,TGTGCCAGCAGCTACCGACAGGGGTCCTACGAGCAGTACTTC
many,TRBV30,TRBJ2-5,TRBD1,14,CAWSQDRVAETQYF,TGTGCCTGGAGTCAGGACAGGGTGGCGGAGACCCAGTACTTC
few,TRBV14,TRBJ2-5,NA,17,CASSQDPSLWGAGTQYF,TGTGCCAGCAGCCAAGATCCTAGCTTGTGGGGTGCGGGGACCCAGTACTTC
NA,TRBV15,TRBJ1-1,NA,14,CATSRKQVNTEAFF,TGTGCCACCAGCAGAAAACAGGTGAACACTGAAGCTTTCTTT
many,TRBV7-7,TRBJ2-3,TRBD2,15,CASSKGLAATDTQYF,TGTGCTAGCAGCAAGGGACTAGCGGCCACAGATACGCAGTATTTT
NA,TRBV6-1,TRBJ1-1,NA,11,CAIGTNAEAFF,TGTGCCATCGGGACCAACGCTGAAGCTTTCTTT
few,TRBV20-1,TRBJ2-3,NA,12,CSVRGGTDTQYF,TGCAGTGTAAGGGGAGGCACAGATACGCAGTATTTT
NA,TRBV28,TRBJ2-7,NA,14,CASLGGGPAGEQYF,TGTGCCAGCCTGGGGGGGGGCCCTGCGGGTGAGCAGTACTTC
NA,TRBV6-2/TRBV6-3,TRBJ2-4,NA,16,CASTGAKTGAKNTQYF,TGTGCCAGCACCGGCGCGAAGACTGGGGCCAAAAACACTCAGTACTTC
NA,TRBV11-2,TRBJ2-1,NA,15,CASSSTTSSYNEQFF,TGTGCCAGCAGCTCTACCACAAGCTCCTACAATGAGCAGTTCTTC
many,TRBV6-2/TRBV6-3,TRBJ2-7,NA,14,CASSYSRTAYEQYF,TGTGCCAGCAGTTACTCGCGGACAGCCTACGAGCAGTACTTC
NA,TRBV3-1,TRBJ1-1,NA,14,CAGSQDRGASEAFF,TGTGCCGGCAGCCAAGATCGGGGGGCGTCTGAAGCTTTCTTT
few,TRBV19,TRBJ2-6,NA,14,CASSISGAANVLTF,TGTGCCAGTAGTATCTCGGGGGCTGCCAACGTCCTGACTTTC
NA,TRBV7-8,TRBJ2-3,NA,15,CASSLWRRGGDTQYF,TGTGCCAGCAGCTTATGGCGCCGTGGGGGAGATACGCAGTATTTT
few,TRBV6-5,TRBJ2-1,NA,14,CASSYPDWTNEQFF,TGTGCCAGCAGTTACCCGGACTGGACGAATGAGCAGTTCTTC
NA,TRBV19,TRBJ2-7,TRBD2,16,CASSSLGLAGSYEQYF,TGTGCCAGTAGTAGTCTGGGGCTAGCGGGATCCTACGAGCAGTACTTC
NA,TRBV18,TRBJ1-2,NA,14,CASSPGWAGYGYTF,TGTGCCAGCTCACCCGGCTGGGCGGGCTATGGCTACACCTTC
NA,TRBV20-1,TRBJ2-7,TRBD2,15,CSARAKREKKDEQYF,TGCAGTGCTAGAGCCAAGCGGGAGAAAAAGGACGAGCAGTACTTC
many,TRBV11-2,TRBJ1-2,TRBD1,14,CASSPIRGRGGYTF,TGTGCCAGCAGCCCAATAAGGGGGCGGGGTGGCTACACCTTC
many,TRBV7-6,TRBJ2-1,TRBD2,16,CASSLSTSGAYNEQFF,TGTGCCAGCAGCTTGTCGACTAGCGGCGCCTACAATGAGCAGTTCTTC
once,TRBV7-2,TRBJ1-5,NA,13,CASSLAHTAPQHF,TGTGCCAGCAGCTTAGCCCATACGGCTCCCCAGCATTTT
NA,TRBV20-1,TRBJ1-2,TRBD1,15,CSARAPGQGRYGYTF,TGCAGTGCTAGAGCGCCGGGACAGGGGCGGTATGGCTACACCTTC
few,TRBV6-1,TRBJ2-1,TRBD2,16,CASSTFPGLGHNEQFF,TGTGCCAGCAGCACCTTTCCGGGACTAGGGCACAATGAGCAGTTCTTC
many,TRBV11-2,TRBJ2-7,NA,14,CASSLGPVTYEQYF,TGTGCCAGCAGCTTAGGACCCGTAACCTACGAGCAGTACTTC
few,TRBV24-1,TRBJ1-2,NA,11,CATSEGGRYTF,TGTGCCACCAGTGAAGGGGGACGCTACACCTTC
many,TRBV18,TRBJ1-1,NA,13,CASSPRVKTEAFF,TGTGCCAGCTCACCACGGGTGAAAACTGAAGCTTTCTTT
many,TRBV28,TRBJ1-1,NA,13,CASIRDPGGEAFF,TGTGCCAGCATCAGAGATCCCGGTGGGGAAGCTTTCTTT
many,TRBV7-9,TRBJ2-7,TRBD1,15,CASSGYRGDTYEQYF,TGTGCCAGCAGCGGATACAGGGGTGATACCTACGAGCAGTACTTC
NA,TRBV7-9,TRBJ2-2,TRBD2,20,CATRKIPPTPGRERVGELFF,TGTGCCACCCGAAAAATCCCCCCGACCCCCGGGCGGGAGCGGGTCGGGGAGCTGTTTTTT
few,TRBV7-8,TRBJ2-1,NA,14,CASSLELNSNEQFF,TGTGCCAGCAGCTTAGAACTTAACTCCAATGAGCAGTTCTTC
many,TRBV11-2,TRBJ1-1,NA,12,CASTRRGTEAFF,TGTGCCAGCACCCGTAGGGGCACTGAAGCTTTCTTT
many,TRBV20-1,TRBJ1-1,NA,16,CSATNMVGLPPAEAFF,TGCAGTGCCACAAATATGGTGGGGCTCCCCCCGGCTGAAGCTTTCTTT